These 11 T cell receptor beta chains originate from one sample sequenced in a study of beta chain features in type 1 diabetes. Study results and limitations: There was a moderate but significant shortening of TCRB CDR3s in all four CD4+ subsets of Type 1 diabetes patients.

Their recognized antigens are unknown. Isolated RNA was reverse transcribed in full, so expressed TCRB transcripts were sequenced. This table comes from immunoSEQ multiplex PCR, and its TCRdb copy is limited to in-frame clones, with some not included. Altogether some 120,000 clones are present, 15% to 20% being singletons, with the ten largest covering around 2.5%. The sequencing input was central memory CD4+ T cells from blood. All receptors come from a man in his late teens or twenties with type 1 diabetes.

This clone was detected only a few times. Here the CDR3 reads CATGETQYF. The CDR3 DNA is TGTGCCACCGGTGAGACCCAGTACTTC. The V call is TRBV28, the J call TRBJ2-5; no reliable D call. V was pared by 10 bases and J by 5 bases, with 5 bases between. The CDR3 contains 9 residues. CDR1 and CDR2 from the germline V gene are MDHEN and SYDVKM. Filled out from reference TRBV28 and TRBJ2-5, the complete variable domain reads DVKVTQSSRYLVKRTGEKVFLECVQDMDHENMFWYRQDPGLGLRLIYFSYDVKMKEKGDIPEGYSVSREKKERFSLILESASTNQTSMYLCATGETQYFGPGTRLLVL.

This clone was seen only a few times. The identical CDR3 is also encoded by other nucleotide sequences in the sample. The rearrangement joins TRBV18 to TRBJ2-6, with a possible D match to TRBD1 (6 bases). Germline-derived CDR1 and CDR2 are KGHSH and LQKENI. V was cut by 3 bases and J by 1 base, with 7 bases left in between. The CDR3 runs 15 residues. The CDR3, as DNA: TGTGCCAGCTCACCTGGGACATCTGGGGCCAACGTCCTGACTTTC. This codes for CASSPGTSGANVLTF.

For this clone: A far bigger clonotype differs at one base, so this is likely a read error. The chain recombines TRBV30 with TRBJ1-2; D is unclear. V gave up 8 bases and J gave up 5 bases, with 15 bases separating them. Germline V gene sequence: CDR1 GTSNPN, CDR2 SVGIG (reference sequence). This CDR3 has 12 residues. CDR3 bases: TGTGCCCTGTGTCAACTCCCATATGGCTACACCTTC. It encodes CALCQLPYGYTF.

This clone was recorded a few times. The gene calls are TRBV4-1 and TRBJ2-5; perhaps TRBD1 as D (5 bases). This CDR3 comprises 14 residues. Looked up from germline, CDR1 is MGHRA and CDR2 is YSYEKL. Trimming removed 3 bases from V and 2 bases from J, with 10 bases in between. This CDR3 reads CASSQGRGQETQYF. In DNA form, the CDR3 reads TGCGCCAGCAGCCAGGGAAGGGGACAAGAGACCCAGTACTTC.

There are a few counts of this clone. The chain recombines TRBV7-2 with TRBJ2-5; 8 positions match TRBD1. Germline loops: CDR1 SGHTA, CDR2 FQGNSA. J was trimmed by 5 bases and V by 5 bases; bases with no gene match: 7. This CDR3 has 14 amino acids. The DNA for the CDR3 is TGTGCCAGCAGCCGTTCAGGGGGCCTGGAGACCCAGTACTTC. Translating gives CASSRSGGLETQYF.

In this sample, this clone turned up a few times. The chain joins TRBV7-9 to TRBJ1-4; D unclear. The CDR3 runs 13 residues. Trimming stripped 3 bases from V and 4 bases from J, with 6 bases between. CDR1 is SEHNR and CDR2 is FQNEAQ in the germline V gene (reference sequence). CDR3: CASSFAHNEKLFF. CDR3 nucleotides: TGTGCCAGCAGCTTCGCGCATAATGAAAAACTGTTTTTT. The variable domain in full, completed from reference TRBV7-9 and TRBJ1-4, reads DTGVSQNPRHKITKRGQNVTFRCDPISEHNRLYWYRQTLGQGPEFLTYFQNEAQLEKSRLLSDRFSAERPKGSFSTLEIQRTEQGDSAMYLCASSFAHNEKLFFGSGTQLSVL.

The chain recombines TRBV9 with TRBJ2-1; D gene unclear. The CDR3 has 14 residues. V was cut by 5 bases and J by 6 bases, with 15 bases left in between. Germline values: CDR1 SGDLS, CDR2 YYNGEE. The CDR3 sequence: CASSTATVANEQFF. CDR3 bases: TGTGCCAGCAGTACAGCGACGGTGGCCAATGAGCAGTTCTTC.

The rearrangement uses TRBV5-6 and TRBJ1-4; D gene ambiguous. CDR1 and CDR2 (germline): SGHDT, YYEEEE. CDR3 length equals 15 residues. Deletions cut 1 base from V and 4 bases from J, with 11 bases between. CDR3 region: CASSLSGAINEKLFF. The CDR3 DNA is TGTGCCAGCAGCTTGTCTGGCGCGATTAATGAAAAACTGTTTTTT.

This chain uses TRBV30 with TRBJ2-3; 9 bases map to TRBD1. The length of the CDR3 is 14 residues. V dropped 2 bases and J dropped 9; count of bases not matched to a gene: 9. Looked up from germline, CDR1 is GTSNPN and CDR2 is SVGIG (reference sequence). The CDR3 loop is CAWSTGQGRVTQYF. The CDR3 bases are TGTGCCTGGAGTACGGGACAGGGAAGAGTCACGCAGTATTTT.

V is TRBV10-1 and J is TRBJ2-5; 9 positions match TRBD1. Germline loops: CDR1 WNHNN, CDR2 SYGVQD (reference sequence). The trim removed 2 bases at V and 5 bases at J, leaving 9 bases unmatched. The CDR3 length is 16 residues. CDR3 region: CASSEGRTGDSETQYF. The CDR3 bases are TGCGCCAGCAGTGAGGGTAGGACAGGGGATTCGGAGACCCAGTACTTC.

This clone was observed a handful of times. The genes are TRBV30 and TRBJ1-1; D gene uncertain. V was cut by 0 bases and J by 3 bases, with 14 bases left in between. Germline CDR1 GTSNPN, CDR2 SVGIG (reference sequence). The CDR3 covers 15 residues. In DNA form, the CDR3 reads TGTGCCTGGAGTGTACGGGAAGCCTGGGACACTGAAGCTTTCTTT. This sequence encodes CAWSVREAWDTEAFF.